The 23 T cell receptor beta chains below were found in one sample sequenced in a study of T cell responses to AZD1222 COVID-19 vaccine. Only in-frame clones appear in the TCRdb table, and some are missing; sequencing was by immunoSEQ multiplex PCR. The table shows 84,000 or so clones, with 87% occurring only once. Sequencing was performed on peripheral blood, taken on day 0 of AZD1222 vaccination. These receptors came from an adult in good health.

This clone has just a few counts. The genes are TRBV5-1 and TRBJ2-2; D call uncertain. Trimming removed 2 bases from V and 1 base from J, with 15 bases in between. CDR1 and CDR2 from the germline V gene are SGHRS and YFSETQ. This CDR3 spans 17 amino acids. CDR3 residues: CASSFLSWQENTGELFF. CDR3 DNA: TGCGCCAGCAGCTTTTTGTCCTGGCAAGAGAACACCGGGGAGCTGTTTTTT.

The V gene is TRBV6-5, the J gene TRBJ1-5; D may be TRBD1 (6 bases). Germline assignment: CDR1 MNHEY and CDR2 SVGAGI. CDR3 length: 15 amino acids. V was clipped by 6 bases and J by 6 bases, with 18 bases between them. The CDR3 DNA reads TGTGCCAGCAGCAAGGGACACGGGGAGGGTCAGCCCCAGCATTTT. It codes for CASSKGHGEGQPQHF.

This rearrangement joins TRBV18 to TRBJ2-7; 8 bases match TRBD1. The germline V gene encodes CDR1 KGHSH and CDR2 LQKENI. J was trimmed by 5 bases and V by 6 bases; bases with no gene match: 18. The CDR3 is 17 amino acids. CDR3 nucleotide sequence: TGTGCCAGCTCCAAAGGAGTGGGACAGGATCGAGGGAACGAGCAGTACTTC. It is translated as CASSKGVGQDRGNEQYF.

The chain joins TRBV7-9 to TRBJ1-1; 9 bases agree with TRBD1. Trimming took 5 bases from V and 5 from J; bases not matched to a gene: 12. Per germline, CDR1 SEHNR and CDR2 FQNEAQ (reference sequence). The CDR3 extends over 16 amino acids. CDR3 protein: CASSPGGTGSGTEAFF. CDR3 bases: TGTGCCAGCAGCCCTGGGGGGACAGGGTCGGGAACTGAAGCTTTCTTT.

V is TRBV7-2 and J is TRBJ2-3; the D gene is possibly TRBD1 (6 bases). The CDR3 runs 15 residues. Trimming cost V 5 bases and J 3 bases, with 15 bases left between them. The germline gives CDR1 SGHTA, CDR2 FQGNSA. CDR3 amino acids: CASSEDRRRTDTQYF. CDR3 DNA: TGTGCCAGCAGCGAAGACAGGAGGCGGACAGATACGCAGTATTTT.

This chain connects TRBV6-5 to TRBJ1-3, with 9 bases identical to TRBD1. This CDR3 region has 16 residues. Germline lookup yields CDR1 MNHEY and CDR2 SVGAGI. Trimming removed 1 base from V and 6 bases from J; junction bases left unmatched: 7. DNA of the CDR3: TGTGCCAGCAGTTACTTGACCGGGACAGGGATAAACACCATATATTTT. Its translation: CASSYLTGTGINTIYF.

This clone was recorded only once. The chain is built from TRBV6-1 and TRBJ1-1, with TRBD1 identical over 7 bases. This CDR3 region has 16 residues. The V segment lost 4 bases and the J segment 0 bases; nucleotides outside the gene matches: 8. Germline V gives CDR1 MNHNS, CDR2 SASEGT. The CDR3 nucleotides are TGTGCCAGCAGTGGCAGCCTGGGGACAGTGAACACTGAAGCTTTCTTT. Encoded protein: CASSGSLGTVNTEAFF.

This sequence joins TRBV7-9 and TRBJ2-1; TRBD2 aligns across 9 bases. The CDR3 is 15 amino acids. Trimming took 1 base from V and 10 from J; bases not matched to a gene: 8. Per the germline V gene, CDR1 is SEHNR and CDR2 is FQNEAQ (reference sequence). In nucleotides, the CDR3 is TGTGCCAGCAGCTTAGGTACCTCAGCGGGAGGAGAGCAGTTCTTC. Translation gives CASSLGTSAGGEQFF.

The count of this clone is one. This chain joins TRBV7-2 and TRBJ2-1, with D tentatively TRBD1 (6 bases). Trimming removed 2 bases from V and 8 bases from J, with 13 bases in between. CDR1 and CDR2 (germline): SGHTA, FQGNSA. CDR3 length: 14 residues. The CDR3 reads CASSLQGLFDEQFF. The CDR3, as DNA: TGTGCCAGCAGCTTACAGGGGCTGTTCGATGAGCAGTTCTTC.

This clone was seen only a few times. The chain has TRBV4-1 and TRBJ2-7, with a weak D call TRBD2 (6 bases). CDR1 is MGHRA and CDR2 is YSYEKL in the germline V gene. Between the trimmed V and J ends, which lost 0 bases and 0 bases, there was a span of 9 bases. The CDR3 has 15 amino acids. Here the CDR3 DNA reads TGCGCCAGCAGCCAAGAATTAGCGGTCTCCTACGAGCAGTACTTC. Protein: CASSQELAVSYEQYF.

This sequence joins TRBV18 and TRBJ2-1; D may correspond to TRBD1 or TRBD2 (6 bases each). The V end was cut by 7 bases, the J end by 4 bases, with 11 bases between. CDR1 is KGHSH and CDR2 is LQKENI in the germline V gene. The CDR3 has 13 residues. DNA of the CDR3: TGTGCCAGCTTGGCGGGACAATACAATGAGCAGTTCTTC. Translating gives CASLAGQYNEQFF.

The chain is built from TRBV7-9 and TRBJ2-7, with D perhaps being TRBD1 or TRBD2 (5 bases each). CDR1 is SEHNR, CDR2 FQNEAQ, per germline (reference sequence). V was shortened by 4 bases and J by 1 base, with 14 bases between the two germline ends. The CDR3 totals 15 residues. CDR3 nucleotides: TGTGCCAGCAGCTCTAATGGGGACCAATCCTACGAGCAGTACTTC. Amino acid sequence: CASSSNGDQSYEQYF.

V is TRBV6-6 and J is TRBJ1-5, with no clear D. Deletions cut 5 bases from V and 5 bases from J, with 7 bases between. Germline CDR1 is MNHNY and CDR2 is SVGAGI (reference sequence). The CDR3 sequence is 12 residues long. The CDR3: CASSQQDQPQHF. CDR3 DNA: TGTGCCAGCAGTCAGCAAGATCAGCCCCAGCATTTT.

The chain uses TRBV5-1 and TRBJ1-3; no clear D. V dropped 4 bases and J dropped 0 bases, with 14 bases sitting between them. The CDR3 contains 16 residues. CDR1 SGHRS and CDR2 YFSETQ come from the germline V gene. This CDR3 is CASSALGSNSGNTIYF. The DNA of the CDR3 is TGCGCCAGCAGCGCCCTGGGATCAAACTCTGGAAACACCATATATTTT.

V gene TRBV19 combines with J gene TRBJ2-1; 8 bases fit TRBD2. The length of the CDR3 is 18 residues. V lost 1 base, J lost 6 bases, and 14 bases stayed unmatched. The germline V gene has CDR1 LNHDA and CDR2 SQIVND (reference sequence). CDR3 loop: CASSIGSWSGSRINEQFF. As DNA, the CDR3 is TGTGCCAGTAGTATAGGGTCCTGGAGCGGGAGTCGAATCAATGAGCAGTTCTTC.

The gene calls are TRBV24-1 and TRBJ1-6; D not resolved. CDR3 length equals 12 residues. Germline assignment: CDR1 KGHDR and CDR2 SFDVKD. V shed 9 bases and J shed 14 bases, with 16 bases lying between them. Written as DNA, the CDR3 is TGTGCCACCTGCCACTCGGGTAGGGCCCTCCACTTT. Its translation is CATCHSGRALHF.

The table lists this clone with a count of one. The gene calls are TRBV6-5 and TRBJ2-7; no reliable D call. Germline values: CDR1 MNHEY, CDR2 SVGAGI. The germline V and J ends were trimmed by 0 bases and 2 bases, with 11 bases remaining between them. This CDR3 has 15 residues. The CDR3 DNA follows: TGTGCCAGCAGTTACTCGAACCCGGAGCCCTACGAGCAGTACTTC. Translation gives CASSYSNPEPYEQYF.

This clone was seen only once. V is TRBV6-5 and J is TRBJ2-7; tentatively, D is TRBD1 (7 bases). This CDR3 is 14 amino acids long. Germline V CDR1 and CDR2: MNHEY, SVGAGI. V lost 2 bases and J 5 bases, leaving 13 bases between the germline ends. CDR3 in amino acids: CASSYNRGGHEQYF. For the CDR3, the DNA is TGTGCCAGCAGTTACAACAGGGGAGGCCACGAGCAGTACTTC.

This chain links TRBV10-3 with TRBJ1-2, with D unresolved. CDR3 length: 15 residues. V lost 0 bases to trimming and J lost 0 bases, with 8 bases between them. The germline V gene encodes CDR1 ENHRY and CDR2 SYGVKD. The CDR3 reads CAISESGFTNYGYTF. CDR3 nucleotides: TGTGCCATCAGTGAGTCTGGGTTTACTAACTATGGCTACACCTTC.

This clone was counted once. This chain joins TRBV7-2 and TRBJ2-5, with TRBD1 identical over 11 bases. V shed 1 base, J shed 4 bases, and the junction held 5 bases outside the gene matches. CDR3 length: 16 amino acids. The germline V gene has CDR1 SGHTA and CDR2 FQGNSA. CDR3 coding DNA: TGTGCCAGCAGCTTAGGGGACAGGGGGTTCCGAGAGACCCAGTACTTC. Translated, it gives CASSLGDRGFRETQYF.

J is TRBJ1-5 and V is TRBV3-1 (or the pseudogene TRBV3-2); possible D gene TRBD1, 5 bases. Deletions cut 1 base from V and 0 bases from J, with 10 bases between. Looked up from germline, CDR1 is LGHDT and CDR2 is YNNKEL (reference sequence). The length of the CDR3 is 16 residues. The CDR3 sequence is CASSQGGPGSNQPQHF. In DNA form, the CDR3 reads TGTGCCAGCAGCCAAGGGGGACCCGGTAGCAATCAGCCCCAGCATTTT.

The CDR3 nucleotides are TGTGCCAGTACTAGGGCAGGGTGGACTGAAGCTTTCTTT. It yields the protein CASTRAGWTEAFF. The V and J genes are TRBV19 and TRBJ1-1; D is possibly TRBD1 (5 bases). The CDR3 covers 13 residues. Germline loops: CDR1 LNHDA, CDR2 SQIVND (reference sequence). V was trimmed by 7 bases and J by 5 bases, leaving 14 bases between them.

This clone has a single count. The V gene is TRBV11-3, the J gene TRBJ2-1; a possible D gene is TRBD1 (6 bases). The CDR3 spans 12 residues. Looked up from germline, CDR1 is SGHNT and CDR2 is YENEEA. The V end lost 6 bases, the J end lost 8 bases, and 11 bases lay between the germline ends. CDR3 in amino acids: CASRGGSDEQFF. The CDR3 DNA reads as TGTGCCAGCAGAGGGGGTAGCGATGAGCAGTTCTTC. Variable domain in full (rest from reference TRBV11-3 and TRBJ2-1): EAGVVQSPRYKIIEKKQPVAFWCNPISGHNTLYWYLQNLGQGPELLIRYENEEAVDDSQLPKDRFSAERLKGVDSTLKIQPAELGDSAVYLCASRGGSDEQFFGPGTRLTVL.